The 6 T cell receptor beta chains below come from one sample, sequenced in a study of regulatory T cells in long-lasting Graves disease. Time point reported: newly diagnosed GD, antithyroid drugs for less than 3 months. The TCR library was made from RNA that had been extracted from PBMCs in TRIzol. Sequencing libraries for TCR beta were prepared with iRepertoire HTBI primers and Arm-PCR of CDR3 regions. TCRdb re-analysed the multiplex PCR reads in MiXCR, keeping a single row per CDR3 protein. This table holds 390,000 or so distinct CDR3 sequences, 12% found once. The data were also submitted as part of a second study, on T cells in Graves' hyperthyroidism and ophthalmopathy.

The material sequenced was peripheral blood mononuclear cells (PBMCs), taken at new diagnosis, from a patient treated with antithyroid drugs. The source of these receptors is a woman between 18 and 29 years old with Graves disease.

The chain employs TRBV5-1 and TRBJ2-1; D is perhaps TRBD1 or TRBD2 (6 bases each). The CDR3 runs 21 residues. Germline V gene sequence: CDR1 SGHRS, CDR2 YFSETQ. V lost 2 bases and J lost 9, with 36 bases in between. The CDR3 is CASSFGLGPLTGGLGGSEQFF. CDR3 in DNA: TGCGCCAGCAGCTTCGGCTTAGGTCCGCTGACAGGCGGACTGGGAGGAAGTGAGCAGTTCTTC.

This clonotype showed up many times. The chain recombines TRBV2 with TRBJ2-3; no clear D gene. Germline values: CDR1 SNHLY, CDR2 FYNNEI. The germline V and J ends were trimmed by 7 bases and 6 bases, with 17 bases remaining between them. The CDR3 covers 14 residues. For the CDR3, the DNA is TGTGCCAGCACTTTCTCGACACTTACGGATACGCAGTATTTT. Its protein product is CASTFSTLTDTQYF. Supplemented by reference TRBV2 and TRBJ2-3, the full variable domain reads EPEVTQTPSHQVTQMGQEVILRCVPISNHLYFYWYRQILGQKVEFLVSFYNNEISEKSEIFDDQFSVERPDGSNFTLKIRSTKLEDSAMYFCASTFSTLTDTQYFGPGTRLTVL.

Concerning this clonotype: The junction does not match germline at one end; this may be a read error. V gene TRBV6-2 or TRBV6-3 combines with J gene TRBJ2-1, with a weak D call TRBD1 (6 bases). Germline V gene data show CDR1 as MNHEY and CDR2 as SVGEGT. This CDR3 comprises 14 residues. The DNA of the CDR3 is TGTGCCAGCAGAGAAGGGGGTCTGGGGAATGGGCAGTTCTTC. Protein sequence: CASREGGLGNGQFF.

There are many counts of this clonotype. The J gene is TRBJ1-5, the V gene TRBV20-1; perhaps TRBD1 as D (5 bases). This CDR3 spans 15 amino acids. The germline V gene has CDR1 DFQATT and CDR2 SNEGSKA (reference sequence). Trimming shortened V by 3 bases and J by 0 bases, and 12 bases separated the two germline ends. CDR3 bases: TGCAGTGCTAGGGTAACAGGCTATAGCAATCAGCCCCAGCATTTT. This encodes CSARVTGYSNQPQHF.

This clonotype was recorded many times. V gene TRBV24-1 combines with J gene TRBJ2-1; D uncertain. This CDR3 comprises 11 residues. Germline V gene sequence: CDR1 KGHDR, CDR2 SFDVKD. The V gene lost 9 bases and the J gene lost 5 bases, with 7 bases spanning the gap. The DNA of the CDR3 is TGTGCCACCGACCAGAACAATGAGCAGTTCTTC. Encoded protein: CATDQNNEQFF.

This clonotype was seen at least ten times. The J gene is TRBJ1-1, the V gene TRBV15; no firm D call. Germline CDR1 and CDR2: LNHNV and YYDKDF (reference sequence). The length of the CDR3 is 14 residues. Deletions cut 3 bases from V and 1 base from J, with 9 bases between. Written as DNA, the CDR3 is TGTGCCACCAGCAGCTATAGGGAGAACACTGAAGCTTTCTTT. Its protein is CATSSYRENTEAFF.